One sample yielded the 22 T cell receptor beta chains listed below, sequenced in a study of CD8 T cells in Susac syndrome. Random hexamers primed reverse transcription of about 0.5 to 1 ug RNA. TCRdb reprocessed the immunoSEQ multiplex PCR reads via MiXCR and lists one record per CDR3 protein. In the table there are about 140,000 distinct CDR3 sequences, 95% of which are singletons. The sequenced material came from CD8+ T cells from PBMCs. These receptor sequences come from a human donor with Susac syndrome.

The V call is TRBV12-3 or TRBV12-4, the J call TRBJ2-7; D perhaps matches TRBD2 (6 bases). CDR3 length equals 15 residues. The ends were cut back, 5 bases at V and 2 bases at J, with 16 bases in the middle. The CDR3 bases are TGTGCCAGCAGTCCCCCCGCATCTAGCGCCTACGAGCAGTACTTC. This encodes CASSPPASSAYEQYF.

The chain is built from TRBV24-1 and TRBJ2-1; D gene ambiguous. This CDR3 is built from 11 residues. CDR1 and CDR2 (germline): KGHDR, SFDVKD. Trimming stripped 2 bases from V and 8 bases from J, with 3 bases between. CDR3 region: CATSDSYEQFF. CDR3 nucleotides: TGTGCCACCAGTGATTCCTATGAGCAGTTCTTC.

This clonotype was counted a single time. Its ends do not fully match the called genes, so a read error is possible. CDR3 sequence: CASSLAGTPNEQFF. As DNA, the CDR3 is TGTGCCAGCAGTCTAGCGGGGACCCCCAATGAGCAGTTCTTC. The chain joins TRBV12-3 or TRBV12-4 to TRBJ2-1; TRBD2 matches at 9 bases. The CDR3 has 14 residues.

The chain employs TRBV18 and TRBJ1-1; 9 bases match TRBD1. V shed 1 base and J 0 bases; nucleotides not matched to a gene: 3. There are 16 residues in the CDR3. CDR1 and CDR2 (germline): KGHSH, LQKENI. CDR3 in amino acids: CASSPLRTGVNTEAFF. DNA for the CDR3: TGTGCCAGCTCACCACTAAGGACAGGGGTGAACACTGAAGCTTTCTTT. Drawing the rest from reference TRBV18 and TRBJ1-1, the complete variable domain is NAGVMQNPRHLVRRRGQEARLRCSPMKGHSHVYWYRQLPEEGLKFMVYLQKENIIDESGMPKERFSAEFPKEGPSILRIQQVVRGDSAAYFCASSPLRTGVNTEAFFGQGTRLTVV.

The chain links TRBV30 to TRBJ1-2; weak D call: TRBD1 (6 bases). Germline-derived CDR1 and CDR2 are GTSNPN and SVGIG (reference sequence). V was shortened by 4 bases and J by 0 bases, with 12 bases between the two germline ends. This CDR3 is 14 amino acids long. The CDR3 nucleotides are TGTGCCTGGACCCAGGGACATACTAACTATGGCTACACCTTC. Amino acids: CAWTQGHTNYGYTF.

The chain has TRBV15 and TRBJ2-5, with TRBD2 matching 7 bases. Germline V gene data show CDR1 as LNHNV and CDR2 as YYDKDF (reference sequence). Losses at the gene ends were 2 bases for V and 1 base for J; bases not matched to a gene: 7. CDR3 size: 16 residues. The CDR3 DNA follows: TGTGCCACCAGCAGACCGCGGGACTACCCCCAAGAGACCCAGTACTTC. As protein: CATSRPRDYPQETQYF.

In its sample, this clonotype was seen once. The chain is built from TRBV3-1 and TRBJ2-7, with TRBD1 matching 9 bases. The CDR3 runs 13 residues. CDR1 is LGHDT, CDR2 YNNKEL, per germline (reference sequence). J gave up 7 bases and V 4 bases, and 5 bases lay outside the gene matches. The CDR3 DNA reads TGTGCCAGCAGCCCTACAGGGACAGGGGAGCAGTACTTC. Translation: CASSPTGTGEQYF.

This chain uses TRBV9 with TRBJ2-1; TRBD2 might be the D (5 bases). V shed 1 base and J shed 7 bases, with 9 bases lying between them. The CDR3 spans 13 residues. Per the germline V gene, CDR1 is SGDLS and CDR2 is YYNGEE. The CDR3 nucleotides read TGTGCCAGCAGCGTATTGTCGGGGAATGAGCAGTTCTTC. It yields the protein CASSVLSGNEQFF.

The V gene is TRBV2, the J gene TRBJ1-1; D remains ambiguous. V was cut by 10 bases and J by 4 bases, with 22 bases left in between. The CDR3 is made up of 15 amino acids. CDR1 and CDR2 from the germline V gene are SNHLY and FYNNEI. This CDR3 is CAIHPNGDGVTEAFF. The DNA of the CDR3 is TGTGCCATCCACCCGAACGGTGACGGTGTCACTGAAGCTTTCTTT. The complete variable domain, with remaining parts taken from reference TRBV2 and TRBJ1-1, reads EPEVTQTPSHQVTQMGQEVILRCVPISNHLYFYWYRQILGQKVEFLVSFYNNEISEKSEIFDDQFSVERPDGSNFTLKIRSTKLEDSAMYFCAIHPNGDGVTEAFFGQGTRLTVV.

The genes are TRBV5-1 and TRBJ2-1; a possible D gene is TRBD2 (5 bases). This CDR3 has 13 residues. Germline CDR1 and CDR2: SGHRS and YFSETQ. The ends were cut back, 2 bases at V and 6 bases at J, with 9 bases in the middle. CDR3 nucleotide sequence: TGCGCCAGCAGCTTACTAGTTGGCAATGAGCAGTTCTTC. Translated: CASSLLVGNEQFF.

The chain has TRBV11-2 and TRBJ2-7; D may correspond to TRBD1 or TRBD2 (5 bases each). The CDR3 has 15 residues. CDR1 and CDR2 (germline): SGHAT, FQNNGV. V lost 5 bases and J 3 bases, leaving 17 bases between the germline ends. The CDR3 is CASSNQRDGHYEQYF. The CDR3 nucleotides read TGTGCCAGCAGCAATCAACGGGACGGCCACTACGAGCAGTACTTC.

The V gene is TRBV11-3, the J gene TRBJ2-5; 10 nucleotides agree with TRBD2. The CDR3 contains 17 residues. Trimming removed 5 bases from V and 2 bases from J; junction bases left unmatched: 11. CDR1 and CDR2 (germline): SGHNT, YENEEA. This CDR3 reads CASSPTLTSGFQETQYF. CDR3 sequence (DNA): TGTGCCAGCAGCCCGACGCTGACTAGCGGGTTTCAAGAGACCCAGTACTTC.

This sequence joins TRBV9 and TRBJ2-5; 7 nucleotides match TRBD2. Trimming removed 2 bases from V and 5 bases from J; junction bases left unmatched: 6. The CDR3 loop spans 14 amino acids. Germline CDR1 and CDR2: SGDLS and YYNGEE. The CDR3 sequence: CASSVEAGMETQYF. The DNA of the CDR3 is TGTGCCAGCAGCGTTGAAGCGGGAATGGAGACCCAGTACTTC. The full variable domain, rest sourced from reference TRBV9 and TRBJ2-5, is DSGVTQTPKHLITATGQRVTLRCSPRSGDLSVYWYQQSLDQGLQFLIQYYNGEERAKGNILERFSAQQFPDLHSELNLSSLELGDSALYFCASSVEAGMETQYFGPGTRLLVL.

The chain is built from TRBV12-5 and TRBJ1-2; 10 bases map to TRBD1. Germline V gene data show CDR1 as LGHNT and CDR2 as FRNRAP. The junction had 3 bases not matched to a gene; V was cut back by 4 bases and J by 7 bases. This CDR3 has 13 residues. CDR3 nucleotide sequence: TGTGCTAGTGGTTCCGGGACAGGGGCTGGCTACACCTTC. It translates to CASGSGTGAGYTF.

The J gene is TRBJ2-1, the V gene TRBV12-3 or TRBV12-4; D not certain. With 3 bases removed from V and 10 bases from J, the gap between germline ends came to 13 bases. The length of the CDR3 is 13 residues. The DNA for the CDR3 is TGTGCCAGCAGTTTTCTCCCCTCGGTCGAGCAGTTCTTC. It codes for CASSFLPSVEQFF.

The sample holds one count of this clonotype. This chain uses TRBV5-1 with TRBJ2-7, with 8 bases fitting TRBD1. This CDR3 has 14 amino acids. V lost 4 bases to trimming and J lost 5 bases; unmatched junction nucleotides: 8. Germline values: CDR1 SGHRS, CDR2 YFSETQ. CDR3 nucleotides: TGCGCCAGCAGCCGTTCGACAGGGGAGGACGAGCAGTACTTC. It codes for CASSRSTGEDEQYF. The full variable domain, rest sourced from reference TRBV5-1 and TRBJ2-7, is KAGVTQTPRYLIKTRGQQVTLSCSPISGHRSVSWYQQTPGQGLQFLFEYFSETQRNKGNFPGRFSGRQFSNSRSEMNVSTLELGDSALYLCASSRSTGEDEQYFGPGTRLTVT.

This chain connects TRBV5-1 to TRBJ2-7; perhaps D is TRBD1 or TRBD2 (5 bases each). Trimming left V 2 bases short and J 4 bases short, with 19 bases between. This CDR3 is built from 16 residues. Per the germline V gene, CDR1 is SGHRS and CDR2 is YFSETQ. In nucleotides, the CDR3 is TGCGCCAGCAGCTTAGAACTAGGGACCCGTTCATACGAGCAGTACTTC. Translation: CASSLELGTRSYEQYF.

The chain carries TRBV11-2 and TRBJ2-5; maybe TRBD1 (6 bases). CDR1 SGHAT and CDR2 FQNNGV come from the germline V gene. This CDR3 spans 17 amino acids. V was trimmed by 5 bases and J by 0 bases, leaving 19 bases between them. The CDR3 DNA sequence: TGTGCCAGCAGCCAGTGGTATGCAGGGGACCACCAAGAGACCCAGTACTTC. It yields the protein CASSQWYAGDHQETQYF.

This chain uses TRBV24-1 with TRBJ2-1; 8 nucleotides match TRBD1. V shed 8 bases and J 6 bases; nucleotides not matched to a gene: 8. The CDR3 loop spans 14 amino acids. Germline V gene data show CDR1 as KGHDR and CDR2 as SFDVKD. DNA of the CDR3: TGTGCCACCACAGGGGGCCAGGGGGGCAATGAGCAGTTCTTC. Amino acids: CATTGGQGGNEQFF.

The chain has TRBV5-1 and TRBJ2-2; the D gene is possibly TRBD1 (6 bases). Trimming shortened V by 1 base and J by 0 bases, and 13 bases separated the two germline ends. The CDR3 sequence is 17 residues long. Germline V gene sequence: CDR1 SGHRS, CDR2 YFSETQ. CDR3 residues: CASSLRTGQANTGELFF. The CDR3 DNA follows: TGCGCCAGCAGCTTGAGGACGGGACAAGCGAACACCGGGGAGCTGTTTTTT.

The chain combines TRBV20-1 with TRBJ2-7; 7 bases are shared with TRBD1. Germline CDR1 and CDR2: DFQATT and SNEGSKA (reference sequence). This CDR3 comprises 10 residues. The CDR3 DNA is TGCACCCCAGGGGGCTACGAGCAGTACTTC. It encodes CTPGGYEQYF.

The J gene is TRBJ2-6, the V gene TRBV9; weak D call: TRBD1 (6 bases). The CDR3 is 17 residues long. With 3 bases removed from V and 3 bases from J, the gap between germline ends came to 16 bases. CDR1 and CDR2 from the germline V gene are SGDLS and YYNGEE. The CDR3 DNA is TGTGCCAGCAGCGCCCTCGGGACAAAAATTGGGGCCAACGTCCTGACTTTC. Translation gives CASSALGTKIGANVLTF.